This TCR beta chain was identified during a study of CD8 T cells in Susac syndrome. Study-level information: At the time their blood was drawn, patients with Susac syndrome were either therapy-naive, on corticosteroids (with some of them also receiving intravenous immunoglobulin), or on intravenous immunoglobulin alone.

TCR beta from blood CD8+ and CD4+ T cells was sequenced. Negative magnetic isolation gave CD8+ and CD4+ cells; FACS enriched CD8+ TEMRA. RNA, at roughly 0.5 to 1 ug, was reverse transcribed with random hexamers. TCR beta CDR3 was amplified by immunoSEQ covering 54 Vbeta and 13 Jbeta. TCRdb used MiXCR to reprocess the immunoSEQ multiplex PCR reads, holding one entry per CDR3 protein. The sample has some 96,000 distinct CDR3 sequences, about 96% seen once. Germline V CDR1 and CDR2: LNHNV, YYDKDF (reference sequence). This CDR3 contains 13 residues. V trimming: 0 bases; J trimming: 15 bases; junction bases outside the gene matches: 8.

Sequences were obtained from CD8+ T cells from PBMCs. The rearrangement uses TRBV15 and TRBJ2-1; TRBD2 matches at 7 bases. This clonotype was sampled from a human donor with Susac syndrome. The CDR3 DNA reads as TGTGCCACCAGCAGAGAGGGACGACTAGCTACGTTCTTC. It specifies CATSREGRLATFF.